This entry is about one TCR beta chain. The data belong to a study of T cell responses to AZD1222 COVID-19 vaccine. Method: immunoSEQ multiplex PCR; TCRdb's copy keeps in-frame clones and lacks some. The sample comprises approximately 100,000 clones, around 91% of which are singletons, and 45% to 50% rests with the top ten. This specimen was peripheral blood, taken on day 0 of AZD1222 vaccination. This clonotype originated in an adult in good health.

CDR3 nucleotides: TGTGCCAGCAGTAGGACAGGAGGGCACACCATATATTTT. This encodes CASSRTGGHTIYF. The gene calls are TRBV12-3 or TRBV12-4 and TRBJ1-3; 7 bases agree with TRBD1. Trimming cost V 5 bases and J 8 bases; bases outside gene matches: 6. This CDR3 region has 13 residues.